The text below deals with one TCR beta chain. The target of this receptor is not known. Per-base quality was not reported, and no clone a single base away is much larger than it. To sequence the TCRbeta CDR3 region, genomic DNA was isolated from the sorted cells. The immunoSEQ Assay was used to sequence the TCRbeta CDR3 regions. Drawn from immuneACCESS, this table holds only the in-frame rearrangements with V and J called that TCRdb kept. Clones are partly lost; checked studies trace under half to an unresolved V gene and leave the rest unexplained. The sample yields roughly 61,000 clones; roughly nine tenths were counted once. Approximately 19% of the sample belongs to the ten largest clones. The trial excluded patients who had a history of autoimmune disease or who were on systemic immunosuppression. Peripheral blood for TCR sequencing was drawn from every dose cohort at baseline, at cycle 4 day 1 and at cycle 7 day 1. Samples were obtained from an open-label, multicenter, first-in-human phase I dose-escalation trial of ivuxolimab. Adults with locally advanced or metastatic melanoma, renal cell carcinoma, hepatocellular carcinoma or head and neck squamous cell carcinoma were enrolled in the trial. Before TCR sequencing, CD4+ and CD8+ T cells were separately sorted from peripheral blood.

The CDR3 spans 14 residues, from the cysteine through the phenylalanine. Only the CDR3 DNA stays, 42 bases, in frame from base 1. Trimmed from V: 2 bases; trimmed from J: 8 bases; junction bases lacking a gene match: 6. Sequences KGHSH (CDR1) and LQKENI (CDR2) are obtained from the germline V gene. The sample belongs to a study of OX40 agonist ivuxolimab in advanced cancers. Regarding the complete study: Ivuxolimab was a fully human IgG2 agonistic monoclonal antibody targeting the costimulatory receptor OX40 (CD134). Intravenous ivuxolimab was administered to patients every 2 weeks at six dose levels: 0.01, 0.1, 0.3, 1.5, 3 and 10 mg/kg. The purpose of peripheral TCRbeta sequencing was to test whether ivuxolimab changed TCR sequence diversity and led to clonal T-cell expansion. Partial responses occurred in three dose-escalation patients, of whom one had hepatocellular carcinoma and two had cutaneous melanoma. Of the roughly 51 dose-escalation patients, hepatocellular carcinoma was present in 19, melanoma in approximately 15, renal cell carcinoma in 9 and head and neck cancer in 9. Patients were allowed to have had prior anti-PD-1, anti-PD-L1 or anti-CTLA-4 therapy, and approximately 40% of the dose-escalation patients had previously received checkpoint inhibitors. In the dose-escalation cohort, 82.7% of patients were male, and the mean age was approximately 60 years, with a range of roughly 20 to 80. The paper reports the monotherapy dose-escalation portion (N of about 54 patients) of the phase I ivuxolimab trial.

Overall study outcomes, separate from this receptor: On average, CD8+ T cells showed more expanded clones than CD4+ T cells after ivuxolimab. Partial responders in the 0.1-3.0 mg/kg groups had among the lowest normalized peripheral clonal expansion, especially among CD8+ T cells. The antigen specificity of the peripheral T cells that underwent clonal expansion was not determined. At doses of 0.1 to 3.0 mg/kg, clonal expansion of both CD4+ and CD8+ blood T cells was observed from baseline to week 6. Low levels of normalized T-cell clonal expansion were also seen in some patients who did not respond.

The chain employs TRBV18 and TRBJ1-2, with 9 bases in between that match TRBD1. This material consisted of CD4+ or CD8+ T cells sorted from blood, taken in a trial of the OX40 agonist ivuxolimab. This clonotype originated in an adult with an advanced solid tumor such as melanoma, head and neck, liver or kidney cancer. In nucleotides, the sequence is TGTGCCAGCTCACCAAGGGACAGGGTCATGGGCTACACCTTC. The encoded protein is CASSPRDRVMGYTF.